This TCR beta chain came from a study of blood T cell repertoires in COVID-19. Data came from immunoSEQ multiplex PCR; TCRdb stores just in-frame clones and leaves some out. The repertoire consists of around 400,000 clones, with around 87% occurring once and the leading ten covering about 10%. The CDR3 totals 14 residues. V gave up 4 bases and J gave up 4 bases, with 14 bases separating them. Per germline, CDR1 MGHRA and CDR2 YSYEKL. This clone has only one observation. Sequencing was carried out using peripheral blood. The V and J genes are TRBV4-1 and TRBJ2-7; D not resolved. This receptor was identified in a woman aged 25 to 39 with COVID-19, enrolled during active disease. The CDR3: CASSPYMGPYEQYF. The DNA of the CDR3 is TGCGCCAGCAGCCCCTACATGGGCCCGTACGAGCAGTACTTC.